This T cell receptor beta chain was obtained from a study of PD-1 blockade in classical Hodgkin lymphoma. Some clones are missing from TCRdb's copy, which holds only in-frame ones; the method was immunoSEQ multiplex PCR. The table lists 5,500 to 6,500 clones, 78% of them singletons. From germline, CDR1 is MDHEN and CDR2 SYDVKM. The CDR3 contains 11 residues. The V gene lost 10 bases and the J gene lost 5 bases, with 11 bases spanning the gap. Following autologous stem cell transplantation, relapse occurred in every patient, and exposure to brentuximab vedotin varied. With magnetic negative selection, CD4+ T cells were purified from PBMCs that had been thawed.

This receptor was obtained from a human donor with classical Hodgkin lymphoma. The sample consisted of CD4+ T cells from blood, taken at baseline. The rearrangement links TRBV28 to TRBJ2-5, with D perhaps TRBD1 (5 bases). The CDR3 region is CATQGSETQYF. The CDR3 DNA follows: TGTGCCACCCAGGGTTCGGAGACCCAGTACTTC.